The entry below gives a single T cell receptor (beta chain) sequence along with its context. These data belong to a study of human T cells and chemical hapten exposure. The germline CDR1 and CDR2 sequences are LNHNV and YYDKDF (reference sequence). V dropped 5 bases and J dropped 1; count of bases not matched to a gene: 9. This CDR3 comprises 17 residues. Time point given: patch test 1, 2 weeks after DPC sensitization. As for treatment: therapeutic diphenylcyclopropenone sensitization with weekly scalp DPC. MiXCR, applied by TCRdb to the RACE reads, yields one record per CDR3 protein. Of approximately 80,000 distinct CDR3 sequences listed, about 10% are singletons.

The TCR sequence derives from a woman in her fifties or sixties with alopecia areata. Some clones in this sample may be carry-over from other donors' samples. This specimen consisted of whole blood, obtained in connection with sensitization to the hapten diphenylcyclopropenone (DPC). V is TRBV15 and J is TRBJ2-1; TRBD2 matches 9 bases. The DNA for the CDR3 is TGTGCCACCAGCGCCCAGGCGGGGGGGAGATCCTACAATGAGCAGTTCTTC. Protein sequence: CATSAQAGGRSYNEQFF.